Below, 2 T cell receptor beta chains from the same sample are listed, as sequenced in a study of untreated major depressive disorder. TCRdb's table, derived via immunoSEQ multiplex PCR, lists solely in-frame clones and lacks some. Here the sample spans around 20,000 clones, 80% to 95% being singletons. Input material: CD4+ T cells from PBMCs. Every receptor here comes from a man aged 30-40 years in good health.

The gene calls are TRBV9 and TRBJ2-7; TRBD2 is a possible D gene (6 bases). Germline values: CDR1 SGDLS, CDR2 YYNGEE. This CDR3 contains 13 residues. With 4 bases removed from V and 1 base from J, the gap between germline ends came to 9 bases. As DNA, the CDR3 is TGTGCCAGCAGCCCCGGAGGGTCCTACGAGCAGTACTTC. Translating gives CASSPGGSYEQYF.

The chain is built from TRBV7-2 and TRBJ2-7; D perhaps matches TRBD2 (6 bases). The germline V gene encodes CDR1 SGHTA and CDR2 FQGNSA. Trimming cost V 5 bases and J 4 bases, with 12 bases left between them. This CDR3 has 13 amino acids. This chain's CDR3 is CASSVGGMYEQYF. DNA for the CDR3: TGTGCCAGCAGCGTTGGCGGGATGTACGAGCAGTACTTC.